The rows below give T cell receptor beta chains drawn from one sample of a study of blood T cell repertoires in COVID-19. This table comes from immunoSEQ multiplex PCR, and its TCRdb copy is limited to in-frame clones, with some not included. Of more than 130,000 clones listed, around 80% are singletons. The sample comprised peripheral blood. The receptors shown here come from a human donor in a cohort sampled during active COVID-19. Both conserved end residues are part of each CDR3. D genes are given only for firm matches. Clone size is given for some rows only: seen once, a few or many times, or a class if the clone is expanded.

clone size: .
V gene: TRBV5-5
D gene: .
J gene: TRBJ1-2
CDR3 DNA: TGTGCCAGCAGCTTCTATGCTGGCTACACCTTC
CDR3 protein: CASSFYAGYTF

clone size: .
V gene: TRBV28
D gene: TRBD1
J gene: TRBJ1-5
CDR3 DNA: TGTGCCAGCAGGAAAACAGGGGACAATCAGCCCCAGCATTTT
CDR3 protein: CASRKTGDNQPQHF

clone size: once
V gene: TRBV19
D gene: TRBD1
J gene: TRBJ1-5
CDR3 DNA: TGTGCCAGTAGTGTACAAACAGGGGCGAGCAATCAGCCCCAGCATTTT
CDR3 protein: CASSVQTGASNQPQHF

clone size: .
V gene: TRBV7-2
D gene: TRBD2
J gene: TRBJ2-1
CDR3 DNA: TGTGCCAGCAGCCCCGTGGTGAGGCGGGGAGGGCTCAGAGATGAGCAGTTCTTC
CDR3 protein: CASSPVVRRGGLRDEQFF

clone size: once
V gene: TRBV16
D gene: .
J gene: TRBJ1-2
CDR3 DNA: TGTGCCAGCAGCCTCCTTGATGGCTACACCTTC
CDR3 protein: CASSLLDGYTF

clone size: .
V gene: TRBV11-3
D gene: .
J gene: TRBJ2-3
CDR3 DNA: TGTGCCAGCAGCTTGGCAGGGGGGAGCACAGATACGCAGTATTTT
CDR3 protein: CASSLAGGSTDTQYF

clone size: .
V gene: TRBV19
D gene: .
J gene: TRBJ2-7
CDR3 DNA: TGTGCCTTAAAGGGGGACTACCACTACGAGCAGTACTTC
CDR3 protein: CALKGDYHYEQYF

clone size: .
V gene: TRBV5-5
D gene: .
J gene: TRBJ1-3
CDR3 DNA: TGTGCCAGCAGCTTTTCGGGGAACCCTGGAAACACCATATATTTT
CDR3 protein: CASSFSGNPGNTIYF

clone size: .
V gene: TRBV6-5
D gene: TRBD2
J gene: TRBJ2-1
CDR3 DNA: TGTGCCAGCAGCCGAGTAGCGGGGATGACGAATGAGCAGTTCTTC
CDR3 protein: CASSRVAGMTNEQFF

clone size: .
V gene: TRBV19
D gene: .
J gene: TRBJ2-2
CDR3 DNA: TGTGCCAGTAGAAACAGGGTAACCGGGGAGCTGTTTTTT
CDR3 protein: CASRNRVTGELFF

clone size: .
V gene: TRBV3-1/TRBV3-2
D gene: .
J gene: TRBJ1-1
CDR3 DNA: TGTGCCAGCAGCCAGGGGCGGACTGAAGCTTTCTTT
CDR3 protein: CASSQGRTEAFF

clone size: .
V gene: TRBV3-1/TRBV3-2
D gene: .
J gene: TRBJ1-2
CDR3 DNA: TGTGCCAGCAGCACACAGGGCACCTATGGCTACACCTTC
CDR3 protein: CASSTQGTYGYTF

clone size: .
V gene: TRBV15
D gene: .
J gene: TRBJ1-1
CDR3 DNA: TGTGCCACCAGCAGCCCGGAGACGGTTGAAGCTTTCTTT
CDR3 protein: CATSSPETVEAFF

clone size: .
V gene: TRBV27
D gene: TRBD1
J gene: TRBJ1-2
CDR3 DNA: TGTGCCAGCAGTTTGTCAGGGGGCGTGAACTATGGCTACACCTTC
CDR3 protein: CASSLSGGVNYGYTF

clone size: .
V gene: TRBV5-5
D gene: .
J gene: TRBJ1-5
CDR3 DNA: TGTGCCAGCAGCTTCGGGGGGGCGAGCAATCAGCCCCAGCATTTT
CDR3 protein: CASSFGGASNQPQHF

clone size: few
V gene: TRBV6-5
D gene: TRBD1
J gene: TRBJ1-5
CDR3 DNA: TGTGCCAGCAGTTCAAGACAGGGCGGCAATCAGCCCCAGCATTTT
CDR3 protein: CASSSRQGGNQPQHF

clone size: .
V gene: TRBV18
D gene: TRBD1
J gene: TRBJ1-2
CDR3 DNA: TGTGCCAGCTCACCATGGGACAGGGGGCCCTATGGCTACACCTTC
CDR3 protein: CASSPWDRGPYGYTF

clone size: .
V gene: TRBV11-2
D gene: .
J gene: TRBJ2-1
CDR3 DNA: TGTGCCAGCAGCCCTACAGGTAACTACAATGAGCAGTTCTTC
CDR3 protein: CASSPTGNYNEQFF

clone size: .
V gene: TRBV29-1
D gene: .
J gene: TRBJ1-1
CDR3 DNA: TGCAGCGTTGAAGATTCCCAGGGGCCTTACTCTGAAGCTTTCTTT
CDR3 protein: CSVEDSQGPYSEAFF

clone size: .
V gene: TRBV5-1
D gene: TRBD1
J gene: TRBJ1-1
CDR3 DNA: TGCGCCAGCAGCCTAGGGACAGGAGAAGCTTTCTTT
CDR3 protein: CASSLGTGEAFF

clone size: .
V gene: TRBV28
D gene: .
J gene: TRBJ1-3
CDR3 DNA: TGTGCCAGCAGTCTCTACAGGTCCCCGGTGGGAAACACCATATATTTT
CDR3 protein: CASSLYRSPVGNTIYF

clone size: .
V gene: TRBV19
D gene: TRBD1
J gene: TRBJ1-1
CDR3 DNA: TGTGCCAGTAGTATAGGGTACGTCGGGACAGAGAACACTGAAGCTTTCTTT
CDR3 protein: CASSIGYVGTENTEAFF

clone size: .
V gene: TRBV11-2
D gene: .
J gene: TRBJ2-2
CDR3 DNA: TGTGCCAGCAGCTTAGGCGGGGCTACCGGGGAGCTGTTTTTT
CDR3 protein: CASSLGGATGELFF

clone size: once
V gene: TRBV5-1
D gene: .
J gene: TRBJ1-3
CDR3 DNA: TGCGCCAGCAGCGCGGGCCAGAGAAACACCATATATTTT
CDR3 protein: CASSAGQRNTIYF

clone size: .
V gene: TRBV5-6
D gene: TRBD1
J gene: TRBJ1-5
CDR3 DNA: TGTGCCAGCAGCACCGGGACAGGGACTCAGCCCCAGCATTTT
CDR3 protein: CASSTGTGTQPQHF

clone size: .
V gene: TRBV5-1
D gene: .
J gene: TRBJ2-1
CDR3 DNA: TGCGCCAGCAGCTTGGAGGGGCCCGACAATGAGCAGTTCTTC
CDR3 protein: CASSLEGPDNEQFF

clone size: .
V gene: TRBV24-1
D gene: TRBD1
J gene: TRBJ2-3
CDR3 DNA: TGTGCCACCAGTGATACCACAGGGGTATCAGTGAGGGATACGCAGTATTTT
CDR3 protein: CATSDTTGVSVRDTQYF

clone size: .
V gene: TRBV4-2
D gene: .
J gene: TRBJ1-6
CDR3 DNA: TGTGCCAGCAGCCAAGTCGGGTCACGTAATTCACCCCTCCACTTT
CDR3 protein: CASSQVGSRNSPLHF

clone size: .
V gene: TRBV7-2
D gene: TRBD1
J gene: TRBJ1-2
CDR3 DNA: TGTGCCAGCAGCTTAGGGACTACAGGGGCCCGCTATGGCTACACCTTC
CDR3 protein: CASSLGTTGARYGYTF

clone size: .
V gene: TRBV11-3
D gene: .
J gene: TRBJ1-6
CDR3 DNA: TGTGCCAGCAGCCGGGGGGGGCGATCACCCCTCCACTTT
CDR3 protein: CASSRGGRSPLHF

clone size: .
V gene: TRBV7-2
D gene: TRBD2
J gene: TRBJ2-5
CDR3 DNA: TGTGCCAGCAGCTTAGCACGGGTTGGACTAGCGGCACAAGAGACCCAGTACTTC
CDR3 protein: CASSLARVGLAAQETQYF

clone size: .
V gene: TRBV9
D gene: .
J gene: TRBJ2-3
CDR3 DNA: TGTGCCAGCAGCGTAGCCCAGCGGTCCACAGATACGCAGTATTTT
CDR3 protein: CASSVAQRSTDTQYF

clone size: once
V gene: TRBV4-1
D gene: .
J gene: TRBJ2-3
CDR3 DNA: TGCGCCAGCAGCCAAGATTTTGGGGCGCGCACAGATACGCAGTATTTT
CDR3 protein: CASSQDFGARTDTQYF

clone size: .
V gene: TRBV6-2/TRBV6-3
D gene: TRBD2
J gene: TRBJ2-1
CDR3 DNA: TGTGCCAGCAGTTCCAGGACTAGCGGGGGGAACTACAATGAGCAGTTCTTC
CDR3 protein: CASSSRTSGGNYNEQFF

clone size: .
V gene: TRBV4-3
D gene: TRBD1
J gene: TRBJ2-4
CDR3 DNA: TGCGCCAGCAGCCAAAGACAGGGGGTGGGGGACATTCAGTACTTC
CDR3 protein: CASSQRQGVGDIQYF

clone size: .
V gene: TRBV6-4
D gene: TRBD1
J gene: TRBJ1-6
CDR3 DNA: TGTGCCAGCAGTGACCCCCTGACAGGGGGCGGTTCACCCCTCCACTTT
CDR3 protein: CASSDPLTGGGSPLHF

clone size: .
V gene: TRBV18
D gene: .
J gene: TRBJ1-3
CDR3 DNA: TGTGCCAGCTCACCACCGGGCATACTCGACGCAAACACCATATATTTT
CDR3 protein: CASSPPGILDANTIYF

clone size: .
V gene: TRBV7-3
D gene: .
J gene: TRBJ2-1
CDR3 DNA: TGTGCCAGCAGCCTGGTGGGGGGTGCGGGTGAGCAGTTCTTC
CDR3 protein: CASSLVGGAGEQFF

clone size: once
V gene: TRBV9
D gene: TRBD2
J gene: TRBJ2-1
CDR3 DNA: TGTGCCAGCAGCGTAGAACCTAGCGGGTACAATGAGCAGTTCTTC
CDR3 protein: CASSVEPSGYNEQFF

clone size: .
V gene: TRBV28
D gene: TRBD1
J gene: TRBJ2-2
CDR3 DNA: TGTGCCAGCAGTTTCGGACAGGGGATATGGCGGGCCCAACCCGGGGAGCTGTTTTTT
CDR3 protein: CASSFGQGIWRAQPGELFF

clone size: once
V gene: TRBV7-2
D gene: TRBD1
J gene: TRBJ1-5
CDR3 DNA: TGTGCCAGCAGCTTACGACAGGGGTATAATCAGCCCCAGCATTTT
CDR3 protein: CASSLRQGYNQPQHF

clone size: .
V gene: TRBV2
D gene: .
J gene: TRBJ1-5
CDR3 DNA: TGTGCCAGCAGTGGGAATGCGGGCAATCAGCCCCAGCATTTT
CDR3 protein: CASSGNAGNQPQHF

clone size: .
V gene: TRBV7-2
D gene: .
J gene: TRBJ1-1
CDR3 DNA: TGTGCCAGCAGCTTAGAGGTGTCGGGAGTTGAAGCTTTCTTT
CDR3 protein: CASSLEVSGVEAFF

clone size: .
V gene: TRBV24-1
D gene: .
J gene: TRBJ1-5
CDR3 DNA: TGTGCCACCAGTGACACGGGGAATCAGGCCCAGCATTTT
CDR3 protein: CATSDTGNQAQHF

clone size: .
V gene: TRBV11-2
D gene: .
J gene: TRBJ2-5
CDR3 DNA: TGTGCCAGCAGTCCCGGGGGAAGGCAGGAGACCCAGTACTTC
CDR3 protein: CASSPGGRQETQYF

clone size: few
V gene: TRBV21-1
D gene: .
J gene: TRBJ2-7
CDR3 DNA: TGTGCCAGCAGCAACGGGGGGTCCCGGGGACAAGACGAGCAGTACTTC
CDR3 protein: CASSNGGSRGQDEQYF

clone size: .
V gene: TRBV4-3
D gene: .
J gene: TRBJ1-6
CDR3 DNA: TGCGCCAGCAGCCAAGATGGCCAGGGTAATTCACCCCTCCACTTT
CDR3 protein: CASSQDGQGNSPLHF

clone size: once
V gene: TRBV9
D gene: TRBD1
J gene: TRBJ1-5
CDR3 DNA: TGTGCCAGCAGCGCGGGACAGGGTGGAAATCAGCCCCAGCATTTT
CDR3 protein: CASSAGQGGNQPQHF

clone size: .
V gene: TRBV24-1
D gene: .
J gene: TRBJ2-7
CDR3 DNA: TGTGCCACCAGTGATGGGTACAATGGACAGAGCGACGAGCAGTACTTC
CDR3 protein: CATSDGYNGQSDEQYF

clone size: .
V gene: TRBV3-1/TRBV3-2
D gene: .
J gene: TRBJ2-2
CDR3 DNA: TGTGCCAGCAGCCCTGCGGGGCGTTACGGGGAGCTGTTTTTT
CDR3 protein: CASSPAGRYGELFF

clone size: .
V gene: TRBV7-2
D gene: .
J gene: TRBJ1-5
CDR3 DNA: TGTGCCAGCAGCCCTCCCGGGATTCCCAGCAATCAGCCCCAGCATTTT
CDR3 protein: CASSPPGIPSNQPQHF

clone size: .
V gene: TRBV6-2/TRBV6-3
D gene: .
J gene: TRBJ2-1
CDR3 DNA: TGTGCCAGCAGTTACTCAAGGGGGACGAATGAGCAGTTCTTC
CDR3 protein: CASSYSRGTNEQFF

clone size: .
V gene: TRBV4-2
D gene: .
J gene: TRBJ1-1
CDR3 DNA: TGTGCCAGCAGCCAAGAAAGGGCAGCGGCTGAAGCTTTCTTT
CDR3 protein: CASSQERAAAEAFF

clone size: .
V gene: TRBV7-2
D gene: TRBD2
J gene: TRBJ2-2
CDR3 DNA: TGTGCCAGCAGCTTAGCCGACCGGGGACTAGCGGGGGGAAAAACCGGGGAGCTGTTTTTT
CDR3 protein: CASSLADRGLAGGKTGELFF